The present entry profiles one TCR beta chain with its context. This specimen belongs to a study of blood T cell repertoires in COVID-19. Study as a whole: PBMCs, B-cell-depleted T cells, or T cells were the source of the cDNA or gDNA that made up the material.

Participant-reported clinical history was the basis for cohort assignment. Among Cohort 3 donors, those recovered had two negative PCRs, clearance, or symptom resolution. In the authors' workflow: Amplified reference gene primers provided the basis for estimating nucleated cell counts. Only in-frame clones appear in the TCRdb table, and some are missing; sequencing was by immunoSEQ multiplex PCR. The DNA gave D and trimming, while V, J and clone size come from that table. The sample contains 400,000 or so clones, 80% to 95% of which appear only once. The CDR3 runs to 15 residues. The V gene's germline CDR1 is MGHDK and CDR2 SYGVNS. Germline trimming cut 6 bases from V and 7 bases from J; bases unmatched to any gene: 7.

The sequenced sample was PBMCs or T cells enriched from blood (not recorded which). This chain uses TRBV25-1 with TRBJ1-6, with 9 nucleotides matching TRBD1. The clonotype comes from a man younger than 35 who had recovered from COVID-19. The CDR3 DNA follows: TGTGCCAGCAGAGAGACCGGGACAGGGAATTCACCCCTCCACTTT. It encodes CASRETGTGNSPLHF.